This T cell receptor beta chain was retrieved from a study of cytomegalovirus exposure and HLA in healthy donors. PCR involved 60 Vbeta and 13 Jbeta primers. Generated by immunoSEQ multiplex PCR, the TCRdb table keeps only in-frame clones and is missing some. The data show about 130,000 clones, 75% to 85% seen once. The receptor's source is a male donor in good health and CMV-seropositive. The sequencing sample was made of PBMCs.

In nucleotides, the CDR3 is TGTGCCAGCAGCCCTTGGGGGGGCCAAGAGACCCAGTACTTC. Amino acid sequence: CASSPWGGQETQYF. The chain combines TRBV9 with TRBJ2-5, with TRBD2 matching 7 bases. J lost 1 base, V lost 4 bases, and 4 bases had no gene match. This CDR3 spans 14 amino acids. Germline assignment: CDR1 SGDLS and CDR2 YYNGEE.